Below are 14 T cell receptor beta chains sequenced from a single sample in a study of blood T cell repertoires in COVID-19. Sequenced by immunoSEQ multiplex PCR; TCRdb stores in-frame clones only, minus some. The data contain roughly 390,000 clones, approximately 89% of them singletons. The specimen was peripheral blood. These receptors were obtained from a woman in her twenties or thirties with COVID-19, enrolled during active disease.

The chain joins TRBV5-4 to TRBJ2-1; 7 nucleotides agree with TRBD1. V trimming: 2 bases; J trimming: 8 bases; junction bases outside the gene matches: 7. The CDR3 consists of 14 residues. Germline V gene lookup returns CDR1 SGHNT and CDR2 YYREEE (reference sequence). Here the CDR3 reads CASSLGGTRDEQFF. The CDR3 coding sequence is TGTGCCAGCAGCTTAGGGGGCACTCGGGATGAGCAGTTCTTC.

The V and J genes are TRBV7-2 and TRBJ2-1; 8 bases match TRBD2. CDR1 SGHTA and CDR2 FQGNSA come from the germline V gene. With 2 bases clipped from V and 3 bases from J, the junction kept 6 bases outside the gene matches. This CDR3 has 16 amino acids. CDR3 protein: CASSLILAGNYNEQFF. The CDR3 DNA sequence: TGTGCCAGCAGCTTAATCCTAGCGGGTAACTACAATGAGCAGTTCTTC.

The V call is TRBV5-1, the J call TRBJ2-1; 10 bases fit TRBD2. The CDR3 sequence is 18 residues long. Germline-derived CDR1 and CDR2 are SGHRS and YFSETQ. J gave up 5 bases and V 2 bases, and 13 bases lay outside the gene matches. CDR3 residues: CASSFVSSGRAIHNEQFF. DNA of the CDR3: TGCGCCAGCAGCTTTGTATCCAGCGGGAGGGCCATACACAATGAGCAGTTCTTC. Combining the CDR3 with reference TRBV5-1 and TRBJ2-1 gives the whole variable domain KAGVTQTPRYLIKTRGQQVTLSCSPISGHRSVSWYQQTPGQGLQFLFEYFSETQRNKGNFPGRFSGRQFSNSRSEMNVSTLELGDSALYLCASSFVSSGRAIHNEQFFGPGTRLTVL.

This clone has only one observation. The CDR3 is CSVTVGTPTYEQYF. Here the CDR3 DNA reads TGCAGCGTCACCGTCGGGACACCTACCTACGAGCAGTACTTC. The chain couples TRBV29-1 to TRBJ2-7; the D gene is possibly TRBD1 (6 bases). Germline CDR1 SQVTM, CDR2 ANQGSEA. V lost 6 bases and J lost 2, with 17 bases in between. CDR3 size: 14 residues.

V and J are TRBV28 and TRBJ2-7, with D perhaps TRBD2 (7 bases). The CDR3 runs to 15 residues. The V end was cut by 2 bases, the J end by 2 bases, with 13 bases between. Germline V lookup: CDR1 MDHEN, CDR2 SYDVKM. CDR3: CASSLNGGPAYEQYF. The DNA of the CDR3 is TGTGCCAGCAGTTTAAACGGGGGGCCGGCCTACGAGCAGTACTTC. Combining the CDR3 with reference TRBV28 and TRBJ2-7 gives the whole variable domain DVKVTQSSRYLVKRTGEKVFLECVQDMDHENMFWYRQDPGLGLRLIYFSYDVKMKEKGDIPEGYSVSREKKERFSLILESASTNQTSMYLCASSLNGGPAYEQYFGPGTRLTVT.

The chain links TRBV29-1 to TRBJ1-4, with D possibly TRBD1 on 5 matching bases. Germline V gives CDR1 SQVTM, CDR2 ANQGSEA. The length of the CDR3 is 11 residues. The V end lost 4 bases, the J end lost 7 bases, and 7 bases lay between the germline ends. The CDR3 DNA is TGCAGCGTTGGCGGGGGTGAAAAACTGTTTTTT. Residues: CSVGGGEKLFF.

The count of this clone is one. The chain employs TRBV6-5 and TRBJ2-1; TRBD2 matches 9 bases. The CDR3 covers 14 residues. The germline CDR1 and CDR2 sequences are MNHEY and SVGAGI. Unmatched junction bases numbered 7, after V lost 6 bases and J lost 7 bases. CDR3 loop: CASRAGGPGNEQFF. The CDR3 region has the DNA TGTGCCAGCAGGGCGGGAGGGCCGGGGAATGAGCAGTTCTTC.

This clone was counted between two and nine times. This sequence joins TRBV7-8 and TRBJ2-3; 9 positions match TRBD1. The CDR3 has 15 amino acids. The J segment lost 6 bases and the V segment lost 5 bases, leaving 9 bases of the junction unmatched. Germline CDR1 is SGHVS and CDR2 is FQNEAQ. CDR3 nucleotide sequence: TGTGCCAGCAGCAGCACAGGGGGCGCGTCGGATACGCAGTATTTT. Translated: CASSSTGGASDTQYF.

This clone was counted a few times. The V call is TRBV30, the J call TRBJ1-5; D may be TRBD1 (5 bases). V was cut by 2 bases and J by 5 bases, with 10 bases left in between. CDR1 and CDR2 (germline): GTSNPN, SVGIG (reference sequence). CDR3 length equals 13 residues. The CDR3 loop reads CAWSQGGDQPQHF. CDR3 nucleotide sequence: TGTGCCTGGAGTCAAGGAGGGGATCAGCCCCAGCATTTT.

This rearrangement joins TRBV10-2 to TRBJ1-6; no firm D call. The CDR3 length is 14 residues. V lost 2 bases and J 8 bases, leaving 10 bases between the germline ends. Germline V gives CDR1 WSHSY, CDR2 SAAADI. CDR3 in DNA: TGCGCCAGCAGTGAGACGAGTACCGATTCACCCCTCCACTTT. This encodes CASSETSTDSPLHF.

With respect to this clone: Other DNA sequences in the sample encode the same CDR3. This chain uses TRBV12-3 or TRBV12-4 with TRBJ1-5; D is undetermined. This CDR3 is built from 13 residues. The germline V and J ends were trimmed by 2 bases and 6 bases, with 8 bases remaining between them. The CDR3 bases are TGTGCCAGCAGTTTATCCGGAGGTCAGCCCCAGCATTTT. This codes for CASSLSGGQPQHF.

The gene calls are TRBV10-3 and TRBJ2-3; D unclear. Germline V gene lookup returns CDR1 ENHRY and CDR2 SYGVKD. CDR3 length: 12 amino acids. V lost 8 bases, J lost 0 bases, and 6 bases lay in between. The CDR3 spells CAIQDSTDTQYF. The CDR3 DNA reads as TGTGCCATCCAGGATAGCACAGATACGCAGTATTTT.

This clone appeared once. V gene TRBV30 combines with J gene TRBJ2-1; 7 bases line up with TRBD1. This CDR3 region has 17 residues. V dropped 4 bases and J dropped 1; count of bases not matched to a gene: 13. Germline lookup yields CDR1 GTSNPN and CDR2 SVGIG (reference sequence). The CDR3 DNA is TGTGCCTGGATTTCAGTAAGCGGCAGGGGGTCCTACAATGAGCAGTTCTTC. It is translated as CAWISVSGRGSYNEQFF.

The rearrangement links TRBV4-1 to TRBJ2-1; TRBD2 aligns across 15 bases. The CDR3 length is 15 residues. V shed 5 bases and J 7 bases; nucleotides not matched to a gene: 3. CDR1 is MGHRA and CDR2 is YSYEKL in the germline V gene. The CDR3 bases are TGCGCCAGCAGCAGAGGACTAGCGGGAGGGAATGAGCAGTTCTTC. Translated, it gives CASSRGLAGGNEQFF.